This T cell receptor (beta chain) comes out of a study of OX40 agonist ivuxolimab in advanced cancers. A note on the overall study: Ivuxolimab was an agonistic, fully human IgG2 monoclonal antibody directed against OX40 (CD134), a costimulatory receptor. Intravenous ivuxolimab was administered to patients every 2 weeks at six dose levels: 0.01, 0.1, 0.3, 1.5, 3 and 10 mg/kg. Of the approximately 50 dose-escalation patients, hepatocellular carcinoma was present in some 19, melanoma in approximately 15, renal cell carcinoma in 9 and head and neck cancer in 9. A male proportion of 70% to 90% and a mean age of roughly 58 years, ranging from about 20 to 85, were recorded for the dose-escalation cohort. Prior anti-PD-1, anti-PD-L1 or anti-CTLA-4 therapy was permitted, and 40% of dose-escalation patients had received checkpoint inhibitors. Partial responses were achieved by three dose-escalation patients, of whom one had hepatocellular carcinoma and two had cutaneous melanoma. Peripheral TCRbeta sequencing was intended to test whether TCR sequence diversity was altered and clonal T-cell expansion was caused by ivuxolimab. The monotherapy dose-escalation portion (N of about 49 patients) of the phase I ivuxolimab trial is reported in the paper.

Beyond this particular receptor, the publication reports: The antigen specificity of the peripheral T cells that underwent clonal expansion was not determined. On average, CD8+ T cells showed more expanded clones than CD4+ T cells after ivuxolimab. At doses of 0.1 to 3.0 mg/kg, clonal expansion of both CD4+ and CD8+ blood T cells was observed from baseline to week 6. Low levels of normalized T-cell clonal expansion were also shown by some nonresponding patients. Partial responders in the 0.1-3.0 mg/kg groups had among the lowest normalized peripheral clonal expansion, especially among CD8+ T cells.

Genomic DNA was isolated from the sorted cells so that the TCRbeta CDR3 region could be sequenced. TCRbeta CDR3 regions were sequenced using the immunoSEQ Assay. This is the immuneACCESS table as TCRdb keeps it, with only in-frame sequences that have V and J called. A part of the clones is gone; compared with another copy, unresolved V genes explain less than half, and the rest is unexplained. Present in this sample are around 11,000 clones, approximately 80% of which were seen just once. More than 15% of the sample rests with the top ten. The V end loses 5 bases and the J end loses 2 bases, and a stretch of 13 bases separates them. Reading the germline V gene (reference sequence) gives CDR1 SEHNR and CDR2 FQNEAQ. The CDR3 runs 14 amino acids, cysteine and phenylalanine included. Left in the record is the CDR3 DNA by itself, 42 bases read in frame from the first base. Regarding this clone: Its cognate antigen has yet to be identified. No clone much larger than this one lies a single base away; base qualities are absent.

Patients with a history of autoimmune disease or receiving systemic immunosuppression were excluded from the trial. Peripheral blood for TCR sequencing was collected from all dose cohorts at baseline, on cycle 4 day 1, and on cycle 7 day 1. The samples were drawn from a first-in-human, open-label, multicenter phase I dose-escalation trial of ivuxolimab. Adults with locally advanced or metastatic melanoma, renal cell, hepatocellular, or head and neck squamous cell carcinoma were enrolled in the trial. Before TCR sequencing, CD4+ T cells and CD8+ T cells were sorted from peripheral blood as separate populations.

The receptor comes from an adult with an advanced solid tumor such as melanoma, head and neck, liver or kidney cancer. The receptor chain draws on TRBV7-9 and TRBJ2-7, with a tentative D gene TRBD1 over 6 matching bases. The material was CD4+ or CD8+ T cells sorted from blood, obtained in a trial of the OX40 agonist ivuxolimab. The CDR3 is CASSPTGQTYEQYF. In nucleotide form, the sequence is TGTGCCAGCAGCCCAACGGGACAAACCTACGAGCAGTACTTC.